These 3 T cell receptor beta chains were sequenced from one sample in a study of T-cell reconstitution after alpha-beta-depleted transplantation in children. For TCRbeta, the library was prepared with unique molecular identifiers. MiXCR was run by TCRdb on the PCR reads, yielding one entry per CDR3 protein. The sample has fewer than 120,000 distinct CDR3 sequences; about a tenth are singletons. This specimen consisted of PBMCs from the stem cell graft donor, obtained from the stem cell graft. The receptors shown here come from a human donor who donated a stem cell graft to a child with acute lymphoblastic leukemia.

There are many counts of this clonotype. The J gene is TRBJ2-1, the V gene TRBV29-1; 11 nucleotides match TRBD2. The CDR3 spans 15 residues. Germline assignment: CDR1 SQVTM and CDR2 ANQGSEA. V was clipped by 3 bases and J by 2 bases; unmatched bases: 3. This CDR3 reads CSVDGTSGAYNEQFF. In DNA, the CDR3 is TGCAGCGTTGATGGGACTAGCGGCGCCTACAATGAGCAGTTCTTC.

This clonotype appeared many times. The rearrangement links TRBV6-5 to TRBJ2-1; no firm D call. Germline V lookup: CDR1 MNHEY, CDR2 SVGAGI. This CDR3 has 17 amino acids. V gave up 6 bases and J gave up 2 bases, with 20 bases separating them. The CDR3 bases are TGTGCCAGCAGGTACACCTATTGGGGTGCAACCTACAATGAGCAGTTCTTC. Protein sequence: CASRYTYWGATYNEQFF.

This clonotype was seen repeatedly, ten times or more. The rearrangement uses TRBV20-1 and TRBJ2-7, with D possibly being TRBD2 (6 bases). The germline V and J ends were trimmed by 0 bases and 0 bases, with 12 bases remaining between them. The CDR3 has 15 residues. Germline CDR1 reads DFQATT; CDR2 reads SNEGSKA (reference sequence). The CDR3 reads CSARDVDSGSYEQYF. The CDR3 DNA reads as TGCAGTGCTAGAGATGTTGATAGCGGCTCCTACGAGCAGTACTTC.